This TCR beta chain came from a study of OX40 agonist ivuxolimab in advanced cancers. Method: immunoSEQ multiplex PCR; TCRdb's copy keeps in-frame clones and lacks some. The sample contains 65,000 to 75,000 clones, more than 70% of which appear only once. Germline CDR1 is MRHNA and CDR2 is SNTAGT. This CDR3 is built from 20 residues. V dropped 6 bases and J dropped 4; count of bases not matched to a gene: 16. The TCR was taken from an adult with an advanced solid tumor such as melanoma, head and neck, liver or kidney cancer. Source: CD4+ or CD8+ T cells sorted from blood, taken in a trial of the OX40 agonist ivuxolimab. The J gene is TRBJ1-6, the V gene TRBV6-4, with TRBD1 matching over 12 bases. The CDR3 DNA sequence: TGTGCCAGCAGAATTGATCCGGGACAGGGGGCCACTATATATAATTCACCCCTCCACTTT. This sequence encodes CASRIDPGQGATIYNSPLHF.